The 10 T cell receptor beta chains below come from one sample, sequenced in a study of blood T cell repertoires in COVID-19. Assay used: immunoSEQ multiplex PCR; TCRdb lists only in-frame clones, some missing. Altogether approximately 260,000 clones are present, roughly 84% being singletons, with the ten largest covering around 7.8%. The sample consisted of peripheral blood. Source of these receptors: a human donor in a cohort sampled during active COVID-19.

The gene calls are TRBV5-1 and TRBJ1-3; 8 bases are a match to TRBD1. The CDR3 length is 15 residues. Germline-derived CDR1 and CDR2 are SGHRS and YFSETQ. With V trimmed by 2 bases and J by 4 bases, 5 bases remained unmatched. This chain's CDR3 is CASSFEGQAGNTIYF. DNA for the CDR3: TGCGCCAGCAGCTTTGAGGGACAGGCCGGAAACACCATATATTTT.

The J gene is TRBJ2-5, the V gene TRBV5-1, with 7 bases aligning to TRBD1. Germline CDR1 and CDR2: SGHRS and YFSETQ. The CDR3 loop spans 16 amino acids. V lost 2 bases to trimming and J lost 5 bases; unmatched junction nucleotides: 12. CDR3 nucleotide sequence: TGCGCCAGCAGCTTTGAGACAGGGCTGGCTCTGGAGACCCAGTACTTC. Protein: CASSFETGLALETQYF. Full variable domain (remainder filled in from reference TRBV5-1 and TRBJ2-5): KAGVTQTPRYLIKTRGQQVTLSCSPISGHRSVSWYQQTPGQGLQFLFEYFSETQRNKGNFPGRFSGRQFSNSRSEMNVSTLELGDSALYLCASSFETGLALETQYFGPGTRLLVL.

This chain uses TRBV7-6 with TRBJ1-4, with a tentative D call TRBD1 (6 bases). This CDR3 contains 15 residues. Trimming removed 4 bases from V and 8 bases from J, with 17 bases in between. Germline V gene lookup returns CDR1 SGHVS and CDR2 FNYEAQ. The CDR3 sequence is CASSSVVGAGEKLFF. Written as DNA, the CDR3 is TGTGCCAGCAGCTCCGTCGTGGGGGCAGGGGAAAAACTGTTTTTT.

V gene TRBV27 combines with J gene TRBJ2-5; 7 positions match TRBD2. With V trimmed by 1 base and J by 0 bases, 5 bases remained unmatched. The length of the CDR3 is 16 residues. The germline V gene encodes CDR1 MNHEY and CDR2 SMNVEV (reference sequence). CDR3 coding DNA: TGTGCCAGCAGTTTATTCGGAGCGGGGAACCAAGAGACCCAGTACTTC. Protein: CASSLFGAGNQETQYF.

This chain joins TRBV19 and TRBJ2-6; the match to TRBD1 covers 8 bases. V dropped 5 bases and J dropped 2; count of bases not matched to a gene: 5. Germline V gene lookup returns CDR1 LNHDA and CDR2 SQIVND (reference sequence). CDR3 size: 16 residues. DNA for the CDR3: TGTGCCAGTAGTGACAGGGGATCAACTGGGGCCAACGTCCTGACTTTC. It is translated as CASSDRGSTGANVLTF.

This clone was picked up one time. The chain recombines TRBV28 with TRBJ1-2, with 8 bases identical to TRBD1. The ends lost 6 bases at V and 2 bases at J; junction bases unmatched: 5. The CDR3 extends over 14 amino acids. Germline V gives CDR1 MDHEN, CDR2 SYDVKM. The CDR3 region is CASSHGTGNYGYTF. The CDR3 DNA reads TGTGCCAGCAGCCATGGGACAGGCAACTATGGCTACACCTTC.

The chain recombines TRBV19 with TRBJ1-2; D may be TRBD1 (5 bases). CDR1 and CDR2 (germline): LNHDA, SQIVND (reference sequence). The CDR3 totals 14 residues. The ends were cut back, 6 bases at V and 2 bases at J, with 13 bases in the middle. Here the CDR3 reads CASRRQQENYGYTF. The CDR3 nucleotides are TGTGCCAGTAGACGCCAACAGGAGAACTATGGCTACACCTTC.

This rearrangement joins TRBV29-1 to TRBJ2-1, with unresolved D. CDR3 size: 11 residues. V lost 3 bases, J lost 7 bases, and 7 bases lay in between. The germline gives CDR1 SQVTM, CDR2 ANQGSEA. The CDR3 DNA reads as TGCAGCGTTGATGTCCTTAATGAGCAGTTCTTC. Translated, it gives CSVDVLNEQFF.

CDR3 protein: CASSFSGDGFSYNSPLHF. The CDR3 DNA sequence: TGTGCCAGCAGTTTTTCAGGGGACGGGTTCTCCTATAATTCACCCCTCCACTTT. The chain uses TRBV28 and TRBJ1-6; possibly TRBD1 for D (6 bases). CDR1 is MDHEN and CDR2 is SYDVKM in the germline V gene. The CDR3 runs to 18 residues. Trimming cost V 3 bases and J 0 bases, with 15 bases left between them.

The chain has TRBV6-6 and TRBJ2-7; 8 bases are a match to TRBD1. This CDR3 comprises 14 residues. CDR1 and CDR2 (germline): MNHNY, SVGAGI (reference sequence). V lost 5 bases to trimming and J lost 6 bases; unmatched junction nucleotides: 9. The CDR3: CASSPQTGVGEQYF. The CDR3 bases are TGTGCCAGCAGTCCCCAGACAGGGGTAGGCGAGCAGTACTTC.